These 2 T cell receptor beta chains were all obtained from the same sample, sequenced in a study of cytomegalovirus exposure and HLA in healthy donors. PCR amplification relied on 60 Vbeta primers (plus 13 Jbeta primers). TCRdb's table, derived via immunoSEQ multiplex PCR, lists solely in-frame clones and lacks some. The table includes about 69,000 clones, about 70% detected once. The sequencing input was PBMCs. The source of these receptors is a woman under 40 in good health and CMV-seronegative.

This chain uses TRBV4-1 with TRBJ2-6; 8 nucleotides line up with TRBD1. CDR3 length equals 16 residues. The V segment lost 2 bases and the J segment 3 bases; nucleotides outside the gene matches: 3. Germline lookup yields CDR1 MGHRA and CDR2 YSYEKL. The CDR3 DNA is TGCGCCAGCAGCCAATACAGGGGGAGTGGGGCCAACGTCCTGACTTTC. Its protein is CASSQYRGSGANVLTF.

The V call is TRBV6-5, the J call TRBJ2-5; maybe TRBD1 (5 bases). This CDR3 has 12 residues. Germline CDR1 is MNHEY and CDR2 is SVGAGI. Trimming cost V 7 bases and J 0 bases, with 6 bases left between them. Written as DNA, the CDR3 is TGTGCCAGCAAGGGGAACCAAGAGACCCAGTACTTC. This codes for CASKGNQETQYF.